The rows below give T cell receptor beta chains drawn from one sample of a study of T cells in Graves' hyperthyroidism and ophthalmopathy. TCRdb called the multiplex PCR reads again in MiXCR, with one record for every CDR3 protein. Of about 410,000 distinct CDR3 sequences listed, 14% to 15% are singletons. Input material: blood. The receptors derive from a man younger than 30 with Graves' ophthalmopathy. Both conserved end residues are part of each CDR3.

TRBV19	TRBJ2-5	CASTQGTGSVQYF
TRBV7-2	TRBJ2-3	CAGSLTYPGGYTDTQYF
TRBV12-3/TRBV12-4	TRBJ1-5	CASSSNGMAQHF
TRBV20-1	TRBJ1-4	CSARGLNEKLFF
TRBV15	TRBJ2-7	CATSRDRDRTYEQYF
TRBV15	TRBJ2-1	CATSRVEEEQFF
TRBV11-2	TRBJ2-2	CASSQVRGTGELFF
TRBV29-1	TRBJ2-7	CSVKGGLGAYEQYF
TRBV27	TRBJ1-4	CASSEGVRGEKLFF
TRBV6-1	TRBJ1-1	CASSLSGREAFF
TRBV19	TRBJ2-2	CASRTGTGGPGELFF
TRBV6-1	TRBJ1-1	CASSEQGGEAFF
TRBV12-3/TRBV12-4	TRBJ1-5	CASSLWGGEQPQHF
TRBV6-6	TRBJ1-6	CASSYSGGGDNSPLHF
TRBV6-5	TRBJ2-3	CASSYSDSWEGNTQYF
TRBV5-1	TRBJ1-1	CASSLAGSTEAFF
TRBV29-1	TRBJ2-7	CSVEGLEGGDYEQYF